This TCR beta chain was captured by sequencing in a study of graft-versus-host responses after intestinal transplantation. Turning to the study itself: Recipients obtained multivisceral, liver-intestinal, or isolated intestinal transplants. Recipients were all induced with anti-thymocyte globulin, then given tacrolimus and steroids for around three years.

Turning to this clone: Its antigen remains unidentified.

Per germline, CDR1 MNHGY and CDR2 SVAAGI. Trimming took 2 bases from V and 2 from J; bases not matched to a gene: 10. The CDR3 contains 17 residues. General study points: Some GvH clones were seen earlier in gut or blood, suggesting intestinal origin. Early after transplant, HvG clones declined as circulating GvH clones peaked.

This table comes from immunoSEQ multiplex PCR, and its TCRdb copy is limited to in-frame clones, with some not included. The data show tens of thousands of clones, about 93% seen once. This chain connects TRBV6-9 to TRBJ1-2, with TRBD1 matching 8 bases. This clonotype was sampled from a human donor who was the organ donor for an intestinal transplant. Material: unstimulated CD8+ T cells sorted from spleen or lymph node cells, obtained before transplant. The CDR3 is CASSYPLRQGKNYGYTF. CDR3 DNA sequence: TGTGCCAGCAGTTATCCTCTGAGACAGGGGAAAAACTATGGCTACACCTTC.